These 8 T cell receptor beta chains were sequenced from one sample in a study of CD8+CD57+ T cells in acquired aplastic anemia. Profiles of TCR beta VDJ and CDR3 were generated from a genomic DNA template. TCRdb itself ran the reads through MiXCR, one entry per CDR3 protein. The data hold a few hundred thousand distinct CDR3 sequences, with 55% to 70% observed a single time. Sequencing used sorted CD4+, CD8+, or CD8+CD57+ T cells (not recorded which) from PBMCs. The receptors originated from a human donor in good health, serving as a control.

This clonotype was recorded many times. V and J are TRBV12-3 or TRBV12-4 and TRBJ1-1; the match to TRBD1 covers 7 bases. CDR3 length: 16 residues. The trim removed 5 bases at V and 0 bases at J, leaving 9 bases unmatched. For the CDR3, the DNA is TGTGCCAGCAGTCCAATGTTGGACAGGATGAACACTGAAGCTTTCTTT. It translates to CASSPMLDRMNTEAFF.

The CDR3 loop reads CSVHLGRSNEQFF. CDR3 in DNA: TGCAGTGTACATCTGGGCAGAAGCAATGAGCAGTTCTTC. The chain recombines TRBV20-1 with TRBJ2-1; D not certain. The CDR3 contains 13 residues. Trimming pared 7 bases from V and 6 bases from J, leaving 16 bases between. Germline-derived CDR1 and CDR2 are DFQATT and SNEGSKA (reference sequence).

Regarding this clonotype: The CDR3 ends on some other residue instead of the conserved phenylalanine or tryptophan, so this is likely a read error. It is unclear where the CDR3 begins or ends on the DNA, so no DNA is shown, and the CDR3 is as TCRdb lists it. The chain links TRBV7-9 to TRBJ1-2. With termini counted, the CDR3 has 13 amino acids. CDR1 SEHNR and CDR2 FQNEAQ come from the germline V gene (reference sequence). This chain's CDR3 is CASSPPDNCSGNT.

The V and J genes are TRBV15 and TRBJ2-7; the match to TRBD1 covers 10 bases. This CDR3 region has 15 residues. J was trimmed by 4 bases and V by 0 bases; bases with no gene match: 3. Per the germline V gene, CDR1 is LNHNV and CDR2 is YYDKDF (reference sequence). The CDR3 sequence is CATSRDRTGGYEQYF. CDR3 nucleotides: TGTGCCACCAGCAGAGATAGGACAGGGGGGTACGAGCAGTACTTC.

The chain is built from TRBV29-1 and TRBJ2-7; D ambiguous. This CDR3 spans 12 amino acids. Trimming removed 4 bases at V and 0 bases at J, with 7 bases between. Germline V gives CDR1 SQVTM, CDR2 ANQGSEA. The CDR3 coding sequence is TGCAGCGTTGCCTGGGACTCCTACGAGCAGTACTTC. Translation: CSVAWDSYEQYF.

The chain employs TRBV20-1 and TRBJ2-4, with TRBD2 matching 8 bases. Germline lookup yields CDR1 DFQATT and CDR2 SNEGSKA (reference sequence). With V trimmed by 4 bases and J by 7 bases, 3 bases remained unmatched. The CDR3 has 12 amino acids. This CDR3 is CSATREGNIQYF. The CDR3 bases are TGCAGTGCTACTCGGGAGGGGAACATTCAGTACTTC.

This clonotype has ten or more counts. The chain is built from TRBV12-3 or TRBV12-4 and TRBJ2-1; no clear D gene. Trimming took 6 bases from V and 7 from J, leaving 19 bases between them. The CDR3 runs 15 residues. The CDR3 here is CASSPPSSGWNEQFF. For the CDR3, the DNA is TGTGCCAGCAGCCCCCCCAGCTCGGGTTGGAATGAGCAGTTCTTC.

This clonotype was detected ten times or more. J is TRBJ1-1 and V is TRBV6-5; 9 nucleotides match TRBD1. CDR3 length equals 17 residues. CDR1 and CDR2 (germline): MNHEY, SVGAGI. Germline trimming cut 6 bases from V and 0 bases from J; bases unmatched to any gene: 11. This chain's CDR3 is CASRPTGTGPMNTEAFF. As DNA, the CDR3 is TGTGCCAGCAGGCCCACCGGGACAGGGCCCATGAACACTGAAGCTTTCTTT.